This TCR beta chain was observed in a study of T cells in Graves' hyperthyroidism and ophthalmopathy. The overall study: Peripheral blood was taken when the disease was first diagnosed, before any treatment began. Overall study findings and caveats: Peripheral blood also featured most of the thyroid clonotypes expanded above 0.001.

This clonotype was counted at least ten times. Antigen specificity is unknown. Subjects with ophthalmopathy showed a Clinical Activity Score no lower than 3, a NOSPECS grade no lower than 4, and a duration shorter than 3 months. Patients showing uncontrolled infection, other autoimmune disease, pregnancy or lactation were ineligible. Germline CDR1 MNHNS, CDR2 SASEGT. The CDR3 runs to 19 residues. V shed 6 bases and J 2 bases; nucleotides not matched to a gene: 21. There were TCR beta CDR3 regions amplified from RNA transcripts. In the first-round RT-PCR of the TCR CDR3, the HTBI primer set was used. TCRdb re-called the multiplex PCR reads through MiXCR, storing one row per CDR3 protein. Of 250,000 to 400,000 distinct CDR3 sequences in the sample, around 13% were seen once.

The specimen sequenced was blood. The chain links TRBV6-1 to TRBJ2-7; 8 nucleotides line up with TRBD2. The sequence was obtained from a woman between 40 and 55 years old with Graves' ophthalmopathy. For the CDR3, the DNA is TGTGCCAGCAGCGCTTTGACGGGGGGGTTCGTGGCACGAACCTACGAGCAGTACTTC. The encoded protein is CASSALTGGFVARTYEQYF.